These T cell receptor beta chains were read from a single sample in a study of cytomegalovirus exposure and HLA in healthy donors. Produced via immunoSEQ multiplex PCR; TCRdb's table is partial and in-frame only. Of some 120,000 clones in the sample, approximately 87% were seen once. Sample: PBMCs. Receptors were obtained from a man between 18 and 35 years old in good health and CMV-seropositive. The CDR3 runs from the conserved cysteine through the conserved F or W. A D gene is named only where the DNA matches it firmly. Not all rows give a size; the values are once, few, many and, for expanded clones, a class.

clone_size	v_call	d_call	j_call	cdr3_nt	cdr3_aa
NA	TRBV19	NA	TRBJ1-1	TGTGCCAGTAGTTTCCCCGAGTCTCCTGCAGGTGAAGCTTTCTTT	CASSFPESPAGEAFF
NA	TRBV5-1	NA	TRBJ1-4	TGCGCCAGCAGCTTTTCCGGGGGAGATGAAAAACTGTTTTTT	CASSFSGGDEKLFF
NA	TRBV30	NA	TRBJ2-1	TGTGCCTGGACCCACAGCTCAGGGTCAAATGAGCAGTTCTTC	CAWTHSSGSNEQFF
NA	TRBV10-1	NA	TRBJ1-1	TGCGCCAGCAGTGAGTCTTTTTGGCCGAACACTGAAGCTTTCTTT	CASSESFWPNTEAFF
once	TRBV15	NA	TRBJ1-5	TGTGCCACCAGCAGAGATAAGGGTAAAGGGGGTTATAGCAATCAGCCCCAGCATTTT	CATSRDKGKGGYSNQPQHF
NA	TRBV15	NA	TRBJ2-5	TGTGCCACCAGCCCCTACGGGGGTGAGACCCAGTACTTC	CATSPYGGETQYF
NA	TRBV6-6	NA	TRBJ1-3	TGTGCCAGCAGTTACAGGCGGGGGTTATACACCATATATTTT	CASSYRRGLYTIYF
NA	TRBV11-2	NA	TRBJ2-7	TGTGCCAGCAGCCCCAGAACGAACTACGAGCAGTACTTC	CASSPRTNYEQYF
NA	TRBV5-1	NA	TRBJ2-2	TGCGCCAGCAGCCCTACGAGAGGAACCTACACCGGGGAGCTGTTTTTT	CASSPTRGTYTGELFF
NA	TRBV5-4	NA	TRBJ1-1	TGTGCCAGCAGCCAATCCCAGGGAAATGAAGCTTTCTTT	CASSQSQGNEAFF
NA	TRBV5-4	NA	TRBJ2-7	TGTGCCAGCAGCTCAACCTACGAGCAGTACTTC	CASSSTYEQYF
NA	TRBV11-1	NA	TRBJ1-2	TGTGCCAGCAGCTTGGACACGATCTATGGCTACACCTTC	CASSLDTIYGYTF
NA	TRBV28	TRBD1	TRBJ2-7	TGTGCCAGCAGGTGGACAGGGGGCGCCGGGGAGCAGTACTTC	CASRWTGGAGEQYF
NA	TRBV27	NA	TRBJ1-6	TGTGCCAGCAGTTTCGGGGAGAATTCACCCCTCCACTTT	CASSFGENSPLHF
few	TRBV2	TRBD1	TRBJ2-6	TGTGCCAGCAGTTTGTGGACAGGGGCCGTCTCTGGGGCCAACGTCCTGACTTTC	CASSLWTGAVSGANVLTF
NA	TRBV14	TRBD2	TRBJ2-1	TGTGCCAGCAGCCCACTAGCGGGGGATGAGCAGTTCTTC	CASSPLAGDEQFF
NA	TRBV7-6	NA	TRBJ2-1	TGTGCCAGCAGCTTATTGGGGGGGCCCCGCAATGAGCAGTTCTTC	CASSLLGGPRNEQFF
few	TRBV5-1	TRBD1	TRBJ1-2	TGCGCCAGCAGCTTGGGACAGGGGGCTGGGGGCTACACCTTC	CASSLGQGAGGYTF
NA	TRBV6-1	TRBD1	TRBJ2-7	TGTGCCAGCACGAGGGCAGGGGGAGATTACGAGCAGTACTTC	CASTRAGGDYEQYF
NA	TRBV19	TRBD1	TRBJ1-1	TGTGCCAGTAGCCATTATTGGACAGGGAACACTGAAGCTTTCTTT	CASSHYWTGNTEAFF
NA	TRBV28	TRBD2	TRBJ2-1	TGTGCCAGCAGGGGGACTAGCGGGGACGGCTCCTACAATGAGCAGTTCTTC	CASRGTSGDGSYNEQFF
NA	TRBV19	TRBD1	TRBJ2-1	TGTGCCAGTAGCTCTTCAGGGGGCCGCAATGAGCAGTTCTTC	CASSSSGGRNEQFF
NA	TRBV5-4	NA	TRBJ2-1	TGTGCCAGCAGCCGAAAGGACAGACCCAATGAGCAGTTCTTC	CASSRKDRPNEQFF
NA	TRBV7-9	NA	TRBJ1-4	TGTGCCAGCAGCCCCCTTAATGAAAAACTGTTTTTT	CASSPLNEKLFF
NA	TRBV7-9	NA	TRBJ1-2	TGTGCCAGCAGCTTACGAGTTGACTATGGCTACACCTTC	CASSLRVDYGYTF
NA	TRBV7-9	NA	TRBJ2-5	TGTGCCAGCAGGGGAATAGCTGGGGCTCAAGAGACCCAGTACTTC	CASRGIAGAQETQYF
NA	TRBV30	NA	TRBJ2-5	TGTGCCTGGAGTAAGCCCCAGGGACTTCAAGAGACCCAGTACTTC	CAWSKPQGLQETQYF
NA	TRBV18	TRBD1	TRBJ2-5	TGTGCCAGCTCCCGGGACAGGGCAGAGACCCAGTACTTC	CASSRDRAETQYF
NA	TRBV18	TRBD2	TRBJ2-3	TGTGCCAGCTCACCGGTTTCTAGCGGGGCTACAGATACGCAGTATTTT	CASSPVSSGATDTQYF
NA	TRBV29-1	NA	TRBJ2-4	TGCAGCGTTGAAGGGGCGGGGCCGACAGCCAAAAACATTCAGTACTTC	CSVEGAGPTAKNIQYF
NA	TRBV9	NA	TRBJ2-1	TGTGCCAGCAGCGTAGCTAAGGACGGGAACTCCTACAATGAGCAGTTCTTC	CASSVAKDGNSYNEQFF
once	TRBV25-1	TRBD2	TRBJ2-7	TGTGCCAGCAGCGGGGGGGCCCTTGACGAGCAGTACTTC	CASSGGALDEQYF
NA	TRBV28	NA	TRBJ1-6	TGTGCCAGCGGCGACACAAGTAATTCACCCCTCCACTTT	CASGDTSNSPLHF
NA	TRBV4-1	NA	TRBJ1-5	TGCGCCAGCAGCCAAACCAGGGGTGAACGTCAGCCCCAGCATTTT	CASSQTRGERQPQHF
NA	TRBV7-7	TRBD2	TRBJ2-3	TGTGCCAGCAGCCCCGCCCTGGGCGGGGGGCAAAATACGCAGTATTTT	CASSPALGGGQNTQYF
NA	TRBV30	NA	TRBJ2-3	TGTGCCTGGAATATGGACGGACTACCCTGGAGTCCGCAGTATTTT	CAWNMDGLPWSPQYF
NA	TRBV9	TRBD1	TRBJ1-2	TGTGCCAGCAGCGGGGGACAGGGGGGCTACACCTTC	CASSGGQGGYTF
few	TRBV27	TRBD2	TRBJ2-5	TGTGCCAGCAGGCTATTGACTAGCGGGGGGGGTCAAGAGACCCAGTACTTC	CASRLLTSGGGQETQYF
NA	TRBV6-1	NA	TRBJ1-6	TGTGCCAGCAGTGCACCGGGAGGGACCGCGAATTCACCCCTCCACTTT	CASSAPGGTANSPLHF
NA	TRBV6-1	NA	TRBJ2-7	TGTGCCAGCAGTGCCGGAGGTTCCTACGAGCAGTACTTC	CASSAGGSYEQYF
NA	TRBV11-3	TRBD2	TRBJ2-5	TGTGCCAGCAGCTTTTCTAGCGGGGCCCAAGAGACCCAGTACTTC	CASSFSSGAQETQYF
few	TRBV27	NA	TRBJ2-2	TGTGCCAGCAGTTTATCACAGGGTTTCATCGGGGAGCTGTTTTTT	CASSLSQGFIGELFF
NA	TRBV14	TRBD1	TRBJ1-2	TGTGCCAGCAGCCCCCCGGGACAGCCCTATGGCTACACCTTC	CASSPPGQPYGYTF
NA	TRBV28	NA	TRBJ2-7	TGTGCCAGCAGTTTAGGACAATACGAGCAGTACTTC	CASSLGQYEQYF
NA	TRBV5-4	TRBD2	TRBJ2-7	TGTGCCAGCAGAGCTTGGGGGAGCGGGGGGGTTCACGAGCAGTACTTC	CASRAWGSGGVHEQYF